The present T cell receptor beta chain was sequenced within a study of Graves' ophthalmopathy and Graves' hyperthyroidism. In regard to this clonotype: This clone may be a read error of a much larger clone one base away. No conserved phenylalanine or tryptophan ends this CDR3, so it is likely a read error.

Patients were diagnosed from clinical symptoms, serum thyroxine, TRAb, thyroid ultrasound and orbital computed tomography. TCR beta CDR3 regions were amplified from RNA transcripts. RT-PCR in the first round used HTBI primers; a second-round multiplex PCR followed. TCRdb passed the multiplex PCR reads through MiXCR, listing each CDR3 protein once. Among hundreds of thousands of distinct CDR3 sequences listed, approximately 39% were seen once. With 0 bases removed from V and 4 bases from J, the gap between germline ends came to 15 bases. Germline V CDR1 and CDR2: LGHNA, YNFKEQ. The CDR3 length is 16 residues.

The clonotype was recovered from an adult man with Graves' ophthalmopathy. The chain has TRBV4-2 and TRBJ1-2; D is unclear. The source material was peripheral blood. CDR3 residues: CASSQDGFVSVYGYTL. In DNA, the CDR3 is TGTGCCAGCAGCCAAGACGGATTCGTTTCGGTCTATGGCTACACCCTC.